This T cell receptor beta chain was found in a study of shared clonotypes between healthy human individuals. Regarding this clone: Its antigen remains unknown.

Germline CDR1 SGHTA, CDR2 FQGNSA. The CDR3 sequence is 16 residues long. After removal of 4 bases from V and 1 base from J, the junction contained 6 bases not matched to a gene. Genomic DNA (from each subset) was split evenly across several immunoSEQ plates. As originally analysed: Filtering of immunoSEQ junctional sequences could not match full-length read filtering. Produced via immunoSEQ multiplex PCR; TCRdb's table is partial and in-frame only. That table supplies the V and J calls and clone size; D and trimming were determined from the DNA. The table has 230,000 or so clones, just over 65% seen once. General study findings and limits: Researchers found naive subsets generally carried larger estimated richness than memory subsets.

The chain links TRBV7-2 to TRBJ2-5, with 10 bases identical to TRBD2. This clonotype originated in a man aged 25 to 40 in good health. The sequenced sample consisted of memory CD4+ T cells sorted from blood. Subset denoted: CD45RA-negative fraction. As DNA, the CDR3 is TGTGCCAGCAGCTCCAGCGGGAGGGCCCTCCAAGAGACCCAGTACTTC. Encoded protein: CASSSSGRALQETQYF.